The sequence of this T cell receptor (beta chain) was determined in a study of blood T cell repertoires in COVID-19. Study-level information: Samples representing acute and convalescent COVID-19 were sourced from the United States, Italy and Spain. T cells, B-cell-depleted T cells, or PBMCs supplied cDNA or gDNA.

Methods used by the authors: Amplification of reference gene primers provided the estimated nucleated cell counts. Here immunoSEQ multiplex PCR was the method, and the copy in TCRdb shows in-frame clones only, minus some. The V and J calls and clone size come from that table; D and trimming were worked out from the DNA. The profile shows more than 300,000 clones, under 95% of them singletons. The TCR was taken from a woman between 18 and 29 years old who had recovered from COVID-19. The material sequenced was peripheral blood.

CDR3 nucleotide sequence: TGTGCCAGCAGTTACCTTCGGGGGAGGGCCGCGCGCACCGGGGAGCTGTTTTTT. Its protein product is CASSYLRGRAARTGELFF. The chain has TRBV6-2 or TRBV6-3 and TRBJ2-2; 7 bases align to TRBD2. The trim removed 2 bases at V and 4 bases at J, leaving 13 bases unmatched. The CDR3 contains 18 residues. CDR1 MNHEY and CDR2 SVGEGT come from the germline V gene.